This is a list of T cell receptor beta chains from one sample in a study of T cells in Graves' hyperthyroidism and ophthalmopathy. TCRdb re-called the multiplex PCR reads through MiXCR, storing one row per CDR3 protein. The data contain approximately 600,000 distinct CDR3 sequences, approximately 14% of them singletons. Sequenced input: blood. The receptors derive from a woman aged 40 to 49 with Graves' ophthalmopathy. CDR3s include the opening cysteine and the closing phenylalanine or tryptophan. The D gene is left open where the match is weak. Only some rows state a clone size, as once, few, many or a class for expanded clones.

J: TRBJ2-5
size: many
D: TRBD2
V: TRBV27
DNA: TGTGCCAGCAGCCGCGGGAGTCTTCTCGAGACCCAGTACTTC
CDR3: CASSRGSLLETQYF

J: TRBJ2-5
size: many
D: TRBD2
V: TRBV24-1
DNA: TGTGCCACCAGTGATTTGCATGCCCCTCGGACTAGCGGGAAAGAGACCCAGTACTTC
CDR3: CATSDLHAPRTSGKETQYF

J: TRBJ2-2
size: .
D: .
V: TRBV11-1
DNA: TGTGCCAGCAGCTTCCCCCGGGATCTAGTTTCCGGGGAGCTGTTTTTT
CDR3: CASSFPRDLVSGELFF

J: TRBJ2-7
size: few
D: .
V: TRBV18
DNA: TGTGCCAGCTCACCGCAAGTCATAAACGAGCAGTACTTC
CDR3: CASSPQVINEQYF

J: TRBJ2-7
size: many
D: TRBD1
V: TRBV5-1
DNA: TGCGCCAGCTCCCGGGACAGGGGCGCCTACGAGCAGTACTTC
CDR3: CASSRDRGAYEQYF

J: TRBJ2-7
size: many
D: .
V: TRBV12-3/TRBV12-4
DNA: TGTGCCAGCAGCCGACTGTTTTACGAGCAGTACTTC
CDR3: CASSRLFYEQYF

J: TRBJ2-2
size: many
D: .
V: TRBV6-5
DNA: TGTGCCAGCAGTTACTCCCCTAAGCCAGCCGGGGAGCTGTTTTTT
CDR3: CASSYSPKPAGELFF

J: TRBJ2-1
size: .
D: .
V: TRBV6-4
DNA: TGTGCCAGCAGTGTAAGGCTTAGCTCCTACAATGAGCAGTTCTTC
CDR3: CASSVRLSSYNEQFF

J: TRBJ1-1
size: many
D: TRBD1
V: TRBV29-1
DNA: TGCAGCGTGACAGGGGCAAACACTGAAGCTTTCTTT
CDR3: CSVTGANTEAFF

J: TRBJ2-7
size: many
D: TRBD1
V: TRBV19
DNA: TGTGTCAGTAGTGGGACAGGGGGCTACGAGCAGTACTTC
CDR3: CVSSGTGGYEQYF

J: TRBJ1-1
size: many
D: .
V: TRBV7-2
DNA: TGTGCCAGCAGCTTAGCGCGGGTTAGCACTGAAGCTTTCTTT
CDR3: CASSLARVSTEAFF

J: TRBJ1-2
size: .
D: .
V: TRBV28
DNA: TGTGCCAGCACCGCCGTCAGTAGGAACTATGGCTACACCTTC
CDR3: CASTAVSRNYGYTF

J: TRBJ2-5
size: many
D: .
V: TRBV28
DNA: TGTGCCAGCAGGGCTCAAGGCAGGGGGGTCCAAGAGACCCAGTACTTC
CDR3: CASRAQGRGVQETQYF

J: TRBJ1-1
size: many
D: TRBD1
V: TRBV19
DNA: TGTGCCAGTAGTACTCGCGGACAGGGCGAGGCTTTCTTT
CDR3: CASSTRGQGEAFF

J: TRBJ1-5
size: many
D: .
V: TRBV6-1
DNA: TGTGCCAGCAGTACCCAGGGACGGGAGCCCCAGCATTTT
CDR3: CASSTQGREPQHF

J: TRBJ1-5
size: .
D: TRBD1
V: TRBV30
DNA: TGTGCCTGGGGCAGGGGGGGGCCGTATCAGCCCCAGCATTTT
CDR3: CAWGRGGPYQPQHF

J: TRBJ1-5
size: many
D: TRBD1
V: TRBV27
DNA: TGTGCCAGTGCTCTTTTAGGGGGCCAGCCCCAGCATTTT
CDR3: CASALLGGQPQHF

J: TRBJ1-1
size: many
D: .
V: TRBV12-3/TRBV12-4
DNA: TGTGCCAGCAGAAACCCTGGAGCGAACACTGAAGCTTTCTTT
CDR3: CASRNPGANTEAFF

J: TRBJ1-6
size: many
D: TRBD1
V: TRBV7-2
DNA: TGTGCCAGCAGAAGGGACAGCGGCTCACCCCTCCACTTT
CDR3: CASRRDSGSPLHF

J: TRBJ1-2
size: many
D: TRBD1
V: TRBV12-3/TRBV12-4
DNA: TGTGCCAGCAGCAAAAGGGGACAGGGAAAGGGCTACACCTTC
CDR3: CASSKRGQGKGYTF

J: TRBJ1-1
size: .
D: .
V: TRBV7-2
DNA: TGTGCCAGCAGCGAGGGGGGGCCCACTGAAGCTTTCTTT
CDR3: CASSEGGPTEAFF

J: TRBJ2-2
size: many
D: .
V: TRBV6-1
DNA: TGTGCCAGCAGTGGGACGGGTGGCGGGGAGCTGTTTTTT
CDR3: CASSGTGGGELFF

J: TRBJ2-7
size: many
D: TRBD2
V: TRBV5-6
DNA: TGTGCCAGCAGTCTACTAGCGGTCTCCTACGAGCAGTACTTC
CDR3: CASSLLAVSYEQYF

J: TRBJ1-1
size: .
D: .
V: TRBV12-3/TRBV12-4
DNA: TGTGCCAGCAGTCTCTCTGGGCGGTGGACTGAAGCTTTCTTT
CDR3: CASSLSGRWTEAFF

J: TRBJ1-5
size: few
D: .
V: TRBV20-1
DNA: TGCAGTGCTAGAGCGCAGGGATTATCGGGTCAGCCCCAGCATTTT
CDR3: CSARAQGLSGQPQHF

J: TRBJ2-2
size: .
D: .
V: TRBV9
DNA: TGTGCCAGCAGCGTCAGGGTAGGCGCGAACACCGGGGAGCTGTTTTTT
CDR3: CASSVRVGANTGELFF

J: TRBJ2-5
size: many
D: TRBD2
V: TRBV29-1
DNA: TGCAGCGTTGACACCAGCGGGAGGGTTCAAGAGACCCAGTACTTC
CDR3: CSVDTSGRVQETQYF

J: TRBJ2-7
size: many
D: TRBD1
V: TRBV20-1
DNA: TGCAGTGCTAGGTTCGACAGGGTCCTGCCCGAGCAGTACTTC
CDR3: CSARFDRVLPEQYF

J: TRBJ2-2
size: many
D: .
V: TRBV27
DNA: TGTGCCAGCAGTCCCCTGGGGGAGATTACGACCGGGGAGCTGTTTTTT
CDR3: CASSPLGEITTGELFF

J: TRBJ2-7
size: .
D: TRBD1
V: TRBV5-1
DNA: TGCGCCAGCAGCTTGGGGACAGGGGGCTCGTACGAGCAGCACTTC
CDR3: CASSLGTGGSYEQHF

J: TRBJ2-7
size: few
D: .
V: TRBV7-9
DNA: TGTGCCAGCAGCTTAGTGGACACGACCTACGAGCAGTACTTC
CDR3: CASSLVDTTYEQYF

J: TRBJ2-7
size: many
D: TRBD2
V: TRBV4-1
DNA: TGCGCCAGCAGCCAAGCTCCTAGCGGGAGGGTCTACGAGCAGTACTTC
CDR3: CASSQAPSGRVYEQYF

J: TRBJ1-2
size: many
D: TRBD1
V: TRBV3-1
DNA: TGTGCCAGCAGCCATCCCCTGGACAGGCGATATGGCTACACCTTC
CDR3: CASSHPLDRRYGYTF

J: TRBJ1-2
size: many
D: .
V: TRBV30
DNA: TGTGCCTGGAGTGGTCACAGGGCCACTAACTATGGCTACACCTTC
CDR3: CAWSGHRATNYGYTF

J: TRBJ2-2
size: many
D: TRBD2
V: TRBV6-4
DNA: TGTGCCTTAAAGTCAGCGGGACTAGCGGGAGGGCCGAGAACCGGGGAGCTGTTTTTT
CDR3: CALKSAGLAGGPRTGELFF

J: TRBJ1-5
size: many
D: .
V: TRBV7-2
DNA: TGTGCCAGCAGCTTAGCAGGCGGTACCAATCAGCCCCAGCATTTT
CDR3: CASSLAGGTNQPQHF

J: TRBJ1-5
size: many
D: .
V: TRBV12-3/TRBV12-4
DNA: TGTGCCAGCAGAGACCAGGGAGGGAGGCAGCCCCAGCATTTT
CDR3: CASRDQGGRQPQHF

J: TRBJ2-7
size: .
D: TRBD1
V: TRBV7-2
DNA: TGTGCCAGCAGCCCAAGGGACAGGGGGACATATGAGCAGTACTTC
CDR3: CASSPRDRGTYEQYF

J: TRBJ1-5
size: .
D: .
V: TRBV6-2/TRBV6-3
DNA: TGTGCCAGCAGTTACGGACCATATAGCAATCAGCCCCAGCATTTT
CDR3: CASSYGPYSNQPQHF

J: TRBJ1-1
size: many
D: .
V: TRBV12-5
DNA: TGTGCTAGTGGTTTGGGCCCCCTTGAAGCTTTCTTT
CDR3: CASGLGPLEAFF

J: TRBJ2-4
size: many
D: .
V: TRBV5-5
DNA: TGTGCCAGCAGCTTCAGGGATGCAGACATTCAGTACTTC
CDR3: CASSFRDADIQYF

J: TRBJ1-5
size: many
D: TRBD1
V: TRBV12-3/TRBV12-4
DNA: TGTGCCAGCAGTCGGAGGGGACAGGGGGCGATTTATCCCCAGCATTTT
CDR3: CASSRRGQGAIYPQHF

J: TRBJ1-2
size: many
D: .
V: TRBV9
DNA: TGTGCCAGCAGAGATTACAGGGATAACTATGGCTACACCTTC
CDR3: CASRDYRDNYGYTF

J: TRBJ2-5
size: many
D: .
V: TRBV28
DNA: TGTGGGAACTGCGCGGGGCTCTATGGGGAGACCCAGTACTTC
CDR3: CGNCAGLYGETQYF

J: TRBJ2-7
size: many
D: .
V: TRBV18
DNA: TGTGCCAGCTCACCCAGGGACGAATACGAGCAGTACTTC
CDR3: CASSPRDEYEQYF

J: TRBJ2-5
size: many
D: .
V: TRBV7-2
DNA: TGTGCCAGCAGCTTTGACCAATTCCAAGACACCCAGTACTTC
CDR3: CASSFDQFQDTQYF

J: TRBJ2-5
size: many
D: .
V: TRBV20-1
DNA: TGCAGTGCTAGAGCGAACGGGATTCCCCAAGAGACCCAGTACTTC
CDR3: CSARANGIPQETQYF

J: TRBJ1-3
size: .
D: .
V: TRBV12-3/TRBV12-4
DNA: TGTGCCGGCAGTTTAAGTACCGGAAACACCATATATTTT
CDR3: CAGSLSTGNTIYF

J: TRBJ2-7
size: many
D: TRBD2
V: TRBV28
DNA: TGTGCCAGCAGTTTACGAGCGGGAAACTACGAGCAGTACTTC
CDR3: CASSLRAGNYEQYF

J: TRBJ2-7
size: many
D: TRBD2
V: TRBV29-1
DNA: TGCAGCGTTACCCCTAGCGGGAAGCCTTTCGAGCAGTACTTC
CDR3: CSVTPSGKPFEQYF

J: TRBJ1-1
size: many
D: .
V: TRBV28
DNA: TGTGCCACCCGTTTGGGGGGCAGGAGTAACACTGAAGCTTTCTTT
CDR3: CATRLGGRSNTEAFF

J: TRBJ1-5
size: many
D: TRBD1
V: TRBV28
DNA: TGTGCCAGCAGGGAGGGGGCCGGGCAGCCCCAGCATTTT
CDR3: CASREGAGQPQHF